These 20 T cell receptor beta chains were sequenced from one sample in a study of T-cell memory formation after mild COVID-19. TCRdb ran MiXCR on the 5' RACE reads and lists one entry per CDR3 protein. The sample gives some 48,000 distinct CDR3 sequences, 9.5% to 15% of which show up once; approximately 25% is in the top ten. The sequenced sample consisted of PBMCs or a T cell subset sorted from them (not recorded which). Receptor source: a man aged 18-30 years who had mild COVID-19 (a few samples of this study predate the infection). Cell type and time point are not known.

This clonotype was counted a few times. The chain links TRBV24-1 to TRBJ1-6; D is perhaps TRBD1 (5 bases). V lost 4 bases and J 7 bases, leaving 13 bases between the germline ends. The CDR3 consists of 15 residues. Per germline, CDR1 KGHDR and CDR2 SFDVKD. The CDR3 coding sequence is TGTGCCACCAGTGACTCCGGGACGGCAAATTCACCCCTCCACTTT. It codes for CATSDSGTANSPLHF.

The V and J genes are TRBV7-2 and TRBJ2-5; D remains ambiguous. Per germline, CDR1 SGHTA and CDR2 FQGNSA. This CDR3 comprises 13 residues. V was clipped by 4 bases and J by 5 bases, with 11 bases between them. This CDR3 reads CASSSSRGETQYF. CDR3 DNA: TGTGCCAGCAGCTCCTCCCGTGGGGAGACCCAGTACTTC.

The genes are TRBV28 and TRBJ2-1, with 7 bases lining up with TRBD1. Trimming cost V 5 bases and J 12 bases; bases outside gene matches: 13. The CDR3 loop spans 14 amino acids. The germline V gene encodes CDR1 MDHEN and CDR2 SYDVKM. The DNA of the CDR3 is TGTGCCAGCAGTCTTCAAGACAGGGTGCTCCGGCAGTTCTTC. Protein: CASSLQDRVLRQFF.

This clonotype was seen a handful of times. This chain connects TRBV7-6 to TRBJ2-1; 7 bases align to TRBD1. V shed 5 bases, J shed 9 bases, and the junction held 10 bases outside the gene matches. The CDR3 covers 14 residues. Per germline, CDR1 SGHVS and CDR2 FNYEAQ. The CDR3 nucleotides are TGTGCCAGCAGCCTGGCAGCGAGGACAGGTGAGCAGTTCTTC. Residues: CASSLAARTGEQFF.

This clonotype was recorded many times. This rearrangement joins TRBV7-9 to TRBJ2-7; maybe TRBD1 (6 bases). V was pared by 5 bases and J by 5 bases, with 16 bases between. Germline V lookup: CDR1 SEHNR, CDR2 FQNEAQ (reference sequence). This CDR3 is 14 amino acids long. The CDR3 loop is CASSPRQESHEQYF. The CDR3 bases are TGTGCCAGCAGCCCCCGACAGGAATCCCACGAGCAGTACTTC.

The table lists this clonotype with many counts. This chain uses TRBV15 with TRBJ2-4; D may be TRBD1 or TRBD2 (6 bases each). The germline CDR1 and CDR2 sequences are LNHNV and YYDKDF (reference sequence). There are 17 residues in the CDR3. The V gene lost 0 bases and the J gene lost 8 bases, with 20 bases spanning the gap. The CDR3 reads CATSRDKLGHPGDIQYF. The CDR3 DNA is TGTGCCACCAGCAGAGATAAGTTGGGACACCCGGGGGACATTCAGTACTTC.

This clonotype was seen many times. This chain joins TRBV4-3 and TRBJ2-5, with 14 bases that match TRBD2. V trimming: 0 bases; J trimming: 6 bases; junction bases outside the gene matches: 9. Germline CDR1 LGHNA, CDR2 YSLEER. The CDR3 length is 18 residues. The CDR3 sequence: CASSQDVGTSGGGKTQYF. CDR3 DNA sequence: TGCGCCAGCAGCCAAGATGTGGGGACTAGCGGGGGAGGAAAGACCCAGTACTTC.

CDR3 loop: CASSWDPTGFRFF. DNA of the CDR3: TGCGCCAGCAGCTGGGACCCTACAGGGTTTCGGTTCTTC. The gene calls are TRBV5-1 and TRBJ2-1; TRBD1 is a possible D gene (6 bases). The germline V and J ends were trimmed by 3 bases and 15 bases, with 19 bases remaining between them. The germline V gene has CDR1 SGHRS and CDR2 YFSETQ. The CDR3 contains 13 residues. Full variable domain (remainder filled in from reference TRBV5-1 and TRBJ2-1): KAGVTQTPRYLIKTRGQQVTLSCSPISGHRSVSWYQQTPGQGLQFLFEYFSETQRNKGNFPGRFSGRQFSNSRSEMNVSTLELGDSALYLCASSWDPTGFRFFGPGTRLTVL.

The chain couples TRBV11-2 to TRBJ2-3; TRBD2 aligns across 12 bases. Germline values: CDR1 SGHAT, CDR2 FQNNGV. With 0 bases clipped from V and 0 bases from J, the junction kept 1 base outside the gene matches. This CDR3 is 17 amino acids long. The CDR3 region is CASSLETSGGSTDTQYF. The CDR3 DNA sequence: TGTGCCAGCAGCTTAGAGACTAGCGGGGGAAGCACAGATACGCAGTATTTT.

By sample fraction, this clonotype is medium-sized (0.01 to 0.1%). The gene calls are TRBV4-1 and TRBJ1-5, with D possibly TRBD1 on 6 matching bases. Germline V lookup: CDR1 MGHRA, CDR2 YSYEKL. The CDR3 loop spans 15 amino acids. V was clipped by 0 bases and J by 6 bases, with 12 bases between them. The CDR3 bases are TGCGCCAGCAGCCAAGATTCCGGGGGCAGTCAGCCCCAGCATTTT. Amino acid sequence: CASSQDSGGSQPQHF.

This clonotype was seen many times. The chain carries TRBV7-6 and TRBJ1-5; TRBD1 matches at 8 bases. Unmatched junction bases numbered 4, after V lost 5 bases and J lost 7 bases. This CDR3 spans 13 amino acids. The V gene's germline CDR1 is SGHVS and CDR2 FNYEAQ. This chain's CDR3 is CASSGQGSQPQHF. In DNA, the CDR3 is TGTGCCAGCAGCGGACAGGGTAGCCAGCCCCAGCATTTT.

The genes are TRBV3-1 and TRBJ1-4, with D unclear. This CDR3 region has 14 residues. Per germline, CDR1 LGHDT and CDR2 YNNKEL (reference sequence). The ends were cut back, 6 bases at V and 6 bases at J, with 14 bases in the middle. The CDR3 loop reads CASSRWTYDEKLFF. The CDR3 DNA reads TGTGCCAGCAGTCGTTGGACGTATGATGAAAAACTGTTTTTT. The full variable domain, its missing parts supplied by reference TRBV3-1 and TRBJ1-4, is DTAVSQTPKYLVTQMGNDKSIKCEQNLGHDTMYWYKQDSKKFLKIMFSYNNKELIINETVPNRFSPKSPDKAHLNLHINSLELGDSAVYFCASSRWTYDEKLFFGSGTQLSVL.

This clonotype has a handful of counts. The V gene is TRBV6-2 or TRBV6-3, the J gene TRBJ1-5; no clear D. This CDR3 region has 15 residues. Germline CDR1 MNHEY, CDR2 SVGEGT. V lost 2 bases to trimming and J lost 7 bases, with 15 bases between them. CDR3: CASSYTDPTRQPQHF. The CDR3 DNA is TGTGCCAGCAGTTACACGGACCCGACGCGGCAGCCCCAGCATTTT.

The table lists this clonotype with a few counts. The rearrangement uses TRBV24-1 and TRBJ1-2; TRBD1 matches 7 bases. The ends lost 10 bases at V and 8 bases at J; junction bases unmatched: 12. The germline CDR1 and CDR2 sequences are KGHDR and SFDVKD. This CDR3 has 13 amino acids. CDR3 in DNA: TGTGCCACGTCTCACAGGGGAGCGAAAGGCTACACCTTC. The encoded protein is CATSHRGAKGYTF.

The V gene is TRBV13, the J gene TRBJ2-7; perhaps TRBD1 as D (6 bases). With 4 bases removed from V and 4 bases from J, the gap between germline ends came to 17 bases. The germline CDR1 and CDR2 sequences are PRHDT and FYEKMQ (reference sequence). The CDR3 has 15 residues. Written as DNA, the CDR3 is TGTGCCAGCAGCTCCCGGGACACGTCTATTTACGAGCAGTACTTC. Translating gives CASSSRDTSIYEQYF.

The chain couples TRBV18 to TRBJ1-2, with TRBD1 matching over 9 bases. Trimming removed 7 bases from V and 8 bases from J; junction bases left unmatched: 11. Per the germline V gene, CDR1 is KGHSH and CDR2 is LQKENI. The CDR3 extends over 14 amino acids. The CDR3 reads CASWIGQGTFGYTF. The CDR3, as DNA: TGTGCCAGCTGGATAGGACAGGGGACCTTCGGCTACACCTTC.

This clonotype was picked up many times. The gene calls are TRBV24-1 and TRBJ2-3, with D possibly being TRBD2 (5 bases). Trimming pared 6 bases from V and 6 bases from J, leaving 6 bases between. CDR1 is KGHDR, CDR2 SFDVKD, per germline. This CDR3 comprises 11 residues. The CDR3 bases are TGTGCCACCAGTTCTAGCGATACGCAGTATTTT. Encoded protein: CATSSSDTQYF.

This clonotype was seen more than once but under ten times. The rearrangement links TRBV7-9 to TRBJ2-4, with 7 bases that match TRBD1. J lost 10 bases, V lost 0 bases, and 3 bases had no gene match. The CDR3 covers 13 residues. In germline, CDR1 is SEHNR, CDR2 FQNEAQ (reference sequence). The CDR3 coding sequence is TGTGCCAGCAGCTTAGCCGGGACAGAAATTCAGTACTTC. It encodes CASSLAGTEIQYF.

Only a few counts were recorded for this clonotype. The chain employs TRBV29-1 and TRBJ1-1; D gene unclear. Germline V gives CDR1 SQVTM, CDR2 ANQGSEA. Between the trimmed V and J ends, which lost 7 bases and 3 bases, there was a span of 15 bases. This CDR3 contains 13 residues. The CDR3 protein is CSARQMGDTEAFF. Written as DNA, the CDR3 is TGCAGCGCGCGGCAGATGGGAGACACTGAAGCTTTCTTT.

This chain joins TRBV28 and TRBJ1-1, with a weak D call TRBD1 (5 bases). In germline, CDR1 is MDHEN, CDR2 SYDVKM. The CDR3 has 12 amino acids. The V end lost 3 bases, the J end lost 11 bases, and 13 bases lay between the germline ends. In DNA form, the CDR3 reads TGTGCCAGCAGTTTTTCGGACCGGGGGGCTTTCTTT. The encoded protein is CASSFSDRGAFF. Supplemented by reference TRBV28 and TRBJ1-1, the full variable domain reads DVKVTQSSRYLVKRTGEKVFLECVQDMDHENMFWYRQDPGLGLRLIYFSYDVKMKEKGDIPEGYSVSREKKERFSLILESASTNQTSMYLCASSFSDRGAFFGQGTRLTVV.